The 3 T cell receptor beta chains given below trace back to one sample, sequenced in a study of CD8 T cells in ankylosing spondylitis. The study, taken as a whole, reports: One TCR beta motif, made up of about 8 highly homologous variants, appeared characteristic of ankylosing spondylitis blood.

One entry per CDR3 protein, called by TCRdb with MiXCR from the 5' RACE reads. The repertoire holds over 600,000 distinct CDR3 sequences, with around 20% as singletons. Their target antigens are unknown. Sequenced input: blood, either unsorted or a sorted T cell fraction (not recorded which). The receptors come from a male donor with ankylosing spondylitis.

A few counts support this clonotype. CDR3 nucleotides: TGCGCCAGCAGCTCAACCGTGGGAACCGGGGAGCTGTTTTTT. Amino acid sequence: CASSSTVGTGELFF. This sequence joins TRBV5-1 and TRBJ2-2; D remains ambiguous. CDR1 and CDR2 (germline): SGHRS, YFSETQ. This CDR3 has 14 residues. Trimming took off 3 bases at V and 5 bases at J, with 11 bases between the two ends.

J is TRBJ1-5 and V is TRBV7-3; 7 nucleotides match TRBD1. Germline values: CDR1 SGHTA, CDR2 FQGTGA. The trim removed 4 bases at V and 4 bases at J, leaving 7 bases unmatched. The CDR3 contains 15 residues. In nucleotides, the CDR3 is TGTGCCAGCAGCTCAAGGGACAGAATTAATCAGCCCCAGCATTTT. This codes for CASSSRDRINQPQHF. Filled out from reference TRBV7-3 and TRBJ1-5, the complete variable domain reads GAGVSQTPSNKVTEKGKYVELRCDPISGHTALYWYRQSLGQGPEFLIYFQGTGAADDSGLPNDRFFAVRPEGSVSTLKIQRTERGDSAVYLCASSSRDRINQPQHFGDGTRLSIL.

CDR3 amino acids: CAISESTGANQAYNEQFF. CDR3 DNA sequence: TGTGCCATCAGTGAATCGACAGGGGCTAATCAAGCCTACAATGAGCAGTTCTTC. The chain recombines TRBV10-3 with TRBJ2-1; 8 positions match TRBD1. Germline trimming cut 3 bases from V and 2 bases from J; bases unmatched to any gene: 12. The CDR3 consists of 18 residues. Germline V gene lookup returns CDR1 ENHRY and CDR2 SYGVKD.